Below, 17 T cell receptor beta chains from the same sample are listed, as sequenced in a study of cytomegalovirus exposure and HLA in healthy donors (TCRdb year 2017). The method was the immunoSEQ multiplex PCR assay. For the multiplex PCR, a mixture combining 60 forward primers for TCR Vbeta segments and 13 reverse primers for TCR Jbeta segments was used. Entries here come from immuneACCESS through TCRdb and include only in-frame sequences with V and J called. Some clones fail to appear in such tables; in the studies checked, an unresolved V gene covers under half of the shortfall, and the cause of the remainder is unknown. This sample comprises 150,000 to 200,000 clones, roughly 85% of them detected only once. In total, the top ten clones hold more than 7% of the sample. The specimen sequenced was PBMCs. The receptors come from a male donor in good health and CMV-seropositive.

The chain carries TRBV4-1 and TRBJ1-2; D possibly corresponds to TRBD1 (5 bases). This CDR3 contains 21 residues. Per the germline V gene, CDR1 is MGHRA and CDR2 is YSYEKL. V lost 1 base and J 3 bases, leaving 30 bases between the germline ends. DNA of the CDR3: TGCGCCAGCAGCCAAGTGTCCCTGACTCGCCCGGCCGGGGGAAAGTACTATGGCTACACCTTC. Its protein product is CASSQVSLTRPAGGKYYGYTF.

As DNA, the CDR3 is TGTGCCAGCAGCTTCAACAGGGGCCACGAGCAGTACTTC. Protein product: CASSFNRGHEQYF. The rearrangement links TRBV11-3 to TRBJ2-7, with TRBD1 matching 7 bases. The V and J ends lost 3 bases and 5 bases, in that order; junction bases with no gene match: 4. CDR1 is SGHNT, CDR2 YENEEA, per germline. The CDR3 extends over 13 amino acids.

V and J are TRBV6-5 and TRBJ1-1, with D perhaps matching TRBD1 (5 bases). Trimming pared 6 bases from V and 5 bases from J, leaving 13 bases between. Germline V lookup: CDR1 MNHEY, CDR2 SVGAGI. The CDR3 runs 13 residues. CDR3 sequence: CASSPDTRTEAFF. The DNA of the CDR3 is TGTGCCAGCAGCCCGGACACGAGGACTGAAGCTTTCTTT.

The V call is TRBV7-2, the J call TRBJ1-1, with D perhaps TRBD1 (6 bases). The CDR3 totals 15 residues. Germline CDR1 is SGHTA and CDR2 is FQGNSA. Trimming stripped 4 bases from V and 5 bases from J, with 17 bases between. The CDR3 DNA follows: TGTGCCAGCAGCTCCGGACAGCTTTTGGGGACTGAAGCTTTCTTT. Protein: CASSSGQLLGTEAFF.

In this sample, this clone turned up once. The chain combines TRBV6-5 with TRBJ2-7; TRBD2 is a possible D gene (5 bases). Between the trimmed V and J ends, which lost 6 bases and 7 bases, there was a span of 16 bases. The CDR3 extends over 13 amino acids. The germline gives CDR1 MNHEY, CDR2 SVGAGI. The CDR3 sequence is CASRDYRAEEQYF. CDR3 sequence (DNA): TGTGCCAGCAGAGACTATAGAGCCGAAGAGCAGTACTTC.

This chain connects TRBV7-2 to TRBJ1-5; 7 nucleotides align to TRBD1. The CDR3 runs to 15 residues. Germline CDR1 is SGHTA and CDR2 is FQGNSA. Unmatched junction bases numbered 9, after V lost 4 bases and J lost 6 bases. This CDR3 is CASSSQGGAPQPQHF. CDR3 bases: TGTGCCAGCAGCTCGCAAGGGGGCGCACCTCAGCCCCAGCATTTT.

The rearrangement joins TRBV11-2 to TRBJ2-2; TRBD2 aligns across 13 bases. There are 17 residues in the CDR3. V lost 5 bases, J lost 3 bases, and 6 bases stayed unmatched. The germline V gene has CDR1 SGHAT and CDR2 FQNNGV. As DNA, the CDR3 is TGTGCCAGCAGCCTACTAGCGGGGGGGCTGGACACCGGGGAGCTGTTTTTT. This gives the protein CASSLLAGGLDTGELFF.

The V and J genes are TRBV7-6 and TRBJ2-5, with D unresolved. The CDR3 sequence is 14 residues long. The ends were cut back, 5 bases at V and 6 bases at J, with 16 bases in the middle. Looked up from germline, CDR1 is SGHVS and CDR2 is FNYEAQ. CDR3 loop: CASSPTSVVKTQYF. Here the CDR3 DNA reads TGTGCCAGCAGCCCCACTTCGGTGGTGAAGACCCAGTACTTC. The full variable domain, with the rest looked up from reference TRBV7-6 and TRBJ2-5, is GAGVSQSPRYKVTKRGQDVALRCDPISGHVSLYWYRQALGQGPEFLTYFNYEAQQDKSGLPNDRFSAERPEGSISTLTIQRTEQRDSAMYRCASSPTSVVKTQYFGPGTRLLVL.

The J gene is TRBJ2-2, the V gene TRBV5-4, with TRBD2 identical over 14 bases. After removal of 4 bases from V and 8 bases from J, the junction contained 7 bases not matched to a gene. The length of the CDR3 is 16 residues. Germline V gene lookup returns CDR1 SGHNT and CDR2 YYREEE (reference sequence). In nucleotides, the CDR3 is TGTGCCAGCAGCCCCGGACTAGCGGGAGGTGTTGGGGAGCTGTTTTTT. Its translation is CASSPGLAGGVGELFF.

This rearrangement joins TRBV6-5 to TRBJ2-6, with a weak D call TRBD1 (6 bases). The CDR3 sequence is 16 residues long. The V gene's germline CDR1 is MNHEY and CDR2 SVGAGI. The germline V and J ends were trimmed by 0 bases and 4 bases, with 10 bases remaining between them. CDR3 protein: CASSYSGQPGANVLTF. The CDR3 nucleotides are TGTGCCAGCAGTTACTCGGGACAACCCGGGGCCAACGTCCTGACTTTC.

This chain uses TRBV19 with TRBJ2-6; D uncertain. The V gene lost 7 bases and the J gene lost 0 bases, with 19 bases spanning the gap. The CDR3 sequence is 18 residues long. Germline V gene sequence: CDR1 LNHDA, CDR2 SQIVND (reference sequence). The CDR3, as DNA: TGTGCCAGTACCAAAGTAGGAGTTAGAGGCTCTGGGGCCAACGTCCTGACTTTC. Protein product: CASTKVGVRGSGANVLTF.

Here the CDR3 DNA reads TGTGCCAGCAGCATCACTAGCGGCACAGATACGCAGTATTTT. Translated: CASSITSGTDTQYF. The chain recombines TRBV7-2 with TRBJ2-3, with 7 bases lining up with TRBD2. The J segment lost 1 base and the V segment lost 5 bases, leaving 3 bases of the junction unmatched. CDR3 length: 14 amino acids. The germline gives CDR1 SGHTA, CDR2 FQGNSA.

Worth noting for this clone: Relative to the germline gene, one junction end is altered; a read error may explain this. The chain has TRBV18 and TRBJ2-4, with TRBD2 identical over 9 bases. Germline CDR1 KGHSH, CDR2 LQKENI. The CDR3 totals 15 residues. CDR3 DNA sequence: TGTGCCAGCTCACAGTCTAGCGGGGACAAAAACAGTCAGTACTTC. Protein product: CASSQSSGDKNSQYF.

The CDR3: CASRPTGTGNTEAFF. The CDR3 DNA sequence: TGTGCCAGCAGACCTACCGGGACAGGGAACACTGAAGCTTTCTTT. The chain recombines TRBV28 with TRBJ1-1, with 8 bases lining up with TRBD1. The J segment lost 1 base and the V segment lost 6 bases, leaving 7 bases of the junction unmatched. CDR3 length: 15 residues. Looked up from germline, CDR1 is MDHEN and CDR2 is SYDVKM.

This clone was counted a single time. The chain links TRBV7-9 to TRBJ2-7; TRBD1 matches 8 bases. Germline V CDR1 and CDR2: SEHNR, FQNEAQ (reference sequence). CDR3 length: 15 amino acids. J was trimmed by 7 bases and V by 4 bases; bases with no gene match: 12. CDR3 nucleotide sequence: TGTGCCAGCAGCTCGCAGGGGGCCCCTATATGGGAGCAGTACTTC. Its translation is CASSSQGAPIWEQYF.

This sequence joins TRBV7-6 and TRBJ1-1; 8 bases are a match to TRBD1. Trimming took 1 base from V and 4 from J; bases not matched to a gene: 8. The CDR3 runs 16 residues. Germline V gene lookup returns CDR1 SGHVS and CDR2 FNYEAQ. CDR3 DNA: TGTGCCAGCAGCTTAGGGGACAGGCTTACGAGCACTGAAGCTTTCTTT. It codes for CASSLGDRLTSTEAFF.

This clone appeared a single time. The chain couples TRBV19 to TRBJ2-3, with 12 nucleotides matching TRBD2. Germline CDR1 LNHDA, CDR2 SQIVND (reference sequence). The CDR3 totals 16 residues. V was pared by 5 bases and J by 3 bases, with 6 bases of the junction left unmatched. As DNA, the CDR3 is TGTGCCAGTAGTGCCATGACTAGCGGGAGAACAGATACGCAGTATTTT. This translates into CASSAMTSGRTDTQYF.